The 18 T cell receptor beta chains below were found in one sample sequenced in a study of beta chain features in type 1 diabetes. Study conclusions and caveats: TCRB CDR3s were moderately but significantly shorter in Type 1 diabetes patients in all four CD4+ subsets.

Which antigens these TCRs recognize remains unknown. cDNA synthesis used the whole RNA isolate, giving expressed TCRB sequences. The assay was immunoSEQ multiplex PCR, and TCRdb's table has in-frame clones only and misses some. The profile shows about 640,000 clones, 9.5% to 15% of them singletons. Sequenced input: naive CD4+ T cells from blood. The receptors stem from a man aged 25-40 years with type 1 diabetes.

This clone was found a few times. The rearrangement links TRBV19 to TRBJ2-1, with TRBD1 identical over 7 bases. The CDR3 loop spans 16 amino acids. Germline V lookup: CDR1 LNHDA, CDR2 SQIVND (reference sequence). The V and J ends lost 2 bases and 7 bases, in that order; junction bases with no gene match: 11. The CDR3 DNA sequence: TGTGCCAGTAGTATATGGGAGACAGGGAGTAGAAATGAGCAGTTCTTC. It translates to CASSIWETGSRNEQFF. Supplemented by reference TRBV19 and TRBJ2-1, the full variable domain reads DGGITQSPKYLFRKEGQNVTLSCEQNLNHDAMYWYRQDPGQGLRLIYYSQIVNDFQKGDIAEGYSVSREKKESFPLTVTSAQKNPTAFYLCASSIWETGSRNEQFFGPGTRLTVL.

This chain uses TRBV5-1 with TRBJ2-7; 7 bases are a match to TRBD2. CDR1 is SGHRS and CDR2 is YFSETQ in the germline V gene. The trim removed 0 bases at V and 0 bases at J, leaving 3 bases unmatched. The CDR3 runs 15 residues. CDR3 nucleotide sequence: TGCGCCAGCAGCTTGGCCTCTAGCGGCTCCTACGAGCAGTACTTC. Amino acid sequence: CASSLASSGSYEQYF.

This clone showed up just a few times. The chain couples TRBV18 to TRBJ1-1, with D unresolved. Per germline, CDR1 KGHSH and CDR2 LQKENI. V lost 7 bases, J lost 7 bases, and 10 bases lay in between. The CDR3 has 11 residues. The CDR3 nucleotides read TGTGCCAGCTGGAGAGTCGATGAAGCTTTCTTT. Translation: CASWRVDEAFF. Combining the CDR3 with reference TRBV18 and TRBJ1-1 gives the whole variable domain NAGVMQNPRHLVRRRGQEARLRCSPMKGHSHVYWYRQLPEEGLKFMVYLQKENIIDESGMPKERFSAEFPKEGPSILRIQQVVRGDSAAYFCASWRVDEAFFGQGTRLTVV.

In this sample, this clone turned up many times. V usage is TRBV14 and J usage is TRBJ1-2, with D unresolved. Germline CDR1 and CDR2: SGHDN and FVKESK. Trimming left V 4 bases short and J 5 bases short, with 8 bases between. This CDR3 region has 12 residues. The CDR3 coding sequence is TGTGCCAGCAGCCCTCCGGGTTATGGCTACACCTTC. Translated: CASSPPGYGYTF. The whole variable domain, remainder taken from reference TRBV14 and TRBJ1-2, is EAGVTQFPSHSVIEKGQTVTLRCDPISGHDNLYWYRRVMGKEIKFLLHFVKESKQDESGMPNNRFLAERTGGTYSTLKVQPAELEDSGVYFCASSPPGYGYTFGSGTRLTVV.

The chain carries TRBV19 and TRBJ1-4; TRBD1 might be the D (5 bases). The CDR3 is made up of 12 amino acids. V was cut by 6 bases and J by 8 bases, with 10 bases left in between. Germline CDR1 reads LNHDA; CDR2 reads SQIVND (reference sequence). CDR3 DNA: TGTGCCAGTAGGGGACGCGGCGAAAAACTGTTTTTT. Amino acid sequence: CASRGRGEKLFF.

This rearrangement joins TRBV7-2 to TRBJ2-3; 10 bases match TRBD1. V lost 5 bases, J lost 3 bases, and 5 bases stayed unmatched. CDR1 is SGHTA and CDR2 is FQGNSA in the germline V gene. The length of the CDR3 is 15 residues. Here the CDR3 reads CASSRRTGGTDTQYF. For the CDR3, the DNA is TGTGCCAGCAGCCGCCGGACAGGGGGAACAGATACGCAGTATTTT.

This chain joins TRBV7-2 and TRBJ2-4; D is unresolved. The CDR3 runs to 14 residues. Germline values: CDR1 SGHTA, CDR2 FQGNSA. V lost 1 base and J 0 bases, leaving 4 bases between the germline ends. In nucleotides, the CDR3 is TGTGCCAGCAGCTTAGTCTTAGCCAAAAACATTCAGTACTTC. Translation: CASSLVLAKNIQYF.

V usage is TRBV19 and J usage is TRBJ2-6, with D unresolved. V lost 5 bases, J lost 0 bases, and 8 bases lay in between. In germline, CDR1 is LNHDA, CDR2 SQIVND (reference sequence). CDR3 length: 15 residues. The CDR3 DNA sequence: TGTGCCAGTAGTCCCATAAACTCTGGGGCCAACGTCCTGACTTTC. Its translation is CASSPINSGANVLTF.

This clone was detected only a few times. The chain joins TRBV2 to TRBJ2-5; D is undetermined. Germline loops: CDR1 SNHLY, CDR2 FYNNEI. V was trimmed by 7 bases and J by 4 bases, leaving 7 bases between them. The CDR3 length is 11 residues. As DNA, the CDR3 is TGTGCCAGCAATGAGATAGAGACCCAGTACTTC. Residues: CASNEIETQYF.

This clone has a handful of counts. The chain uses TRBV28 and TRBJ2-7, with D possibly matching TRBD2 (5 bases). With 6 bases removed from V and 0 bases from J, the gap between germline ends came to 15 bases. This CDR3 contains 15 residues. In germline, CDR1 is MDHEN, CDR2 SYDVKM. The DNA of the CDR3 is TGTGCCAGCAGCCACCGGGGAGTAAGCTCCTACGAGCAGTACTTC. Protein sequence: CASSHRGVSSYEQYF.

The CDR3 is CASSESGNEQFF. The CDR3, as DNA: TGTGCCAGCAGTGAATCAGGGAATGAGCAGTTCTTC. V and J are TRBV2 and TRBJ2-1, with TRBD1 as a possible D gene (5 bases). Trimming took 2 bases from V and 7 from J, leaving 6 bases between them. Germline lookup yields CDR1 SNHLY and CDR2 FYNNEI. The CDR3 loop spans 12 amino acids.

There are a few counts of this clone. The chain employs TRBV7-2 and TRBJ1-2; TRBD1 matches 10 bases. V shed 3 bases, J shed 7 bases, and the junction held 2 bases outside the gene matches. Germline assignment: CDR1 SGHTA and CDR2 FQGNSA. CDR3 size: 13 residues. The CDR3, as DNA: TGTGCCAGCAGCTTTGGACAGGGGGGTGGCTACACCTTC. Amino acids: CASSFGQGGGYTF.

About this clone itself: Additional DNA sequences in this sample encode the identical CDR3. The DNA of the CDR3 is TGTGCCAGCAGCGTAGCACTAGCCGAAGAGACCCAGTACTTC. Protein: CASSVALAEETQYF. This rearrangement joins TRBV9 to TRBJ2-5, with a possible D match to TRBD2 (6 bases). Germline lookup yields CDR1 SGDLS and CDR2 YYNGEE. This CDR3 contains 14 residues. The ends were cut back, 0 bases at V and 3 bases at J, with 9 bases in the middle.

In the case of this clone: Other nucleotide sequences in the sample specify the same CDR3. The CDR3 DNA follows: TGTGCCAGCAGCTTAGCTAGGGGTTCCTACGAGCAGTACTTC. As protein: CASSLARGSYEQYF. The rearrangement joins TRBV7-2 to TRBJ2-7; a weak D match, TRBD1 (5 bases). With 0 bases removed from V and 1 base from J, the gap between germline ends came to 7 bases. The germline V gene encodes CDR1 SGHTA and CDR2 FQGNSA. The CDR3 is made up of 14 amino acids. Looking up the rest from reference TRBV7-2 and TRBJ2-7 gives the full variable domain: GAGVSQSPSNKVTEKGKDVELRCDPISGHTALYWYRQSLGQGLEFLIYFQGNSAPDKSGLPSDRFSAERTGGSVSTLTIQRTQQEDSAVYLCASSLARGSYEQYFGPGTRLTVT.

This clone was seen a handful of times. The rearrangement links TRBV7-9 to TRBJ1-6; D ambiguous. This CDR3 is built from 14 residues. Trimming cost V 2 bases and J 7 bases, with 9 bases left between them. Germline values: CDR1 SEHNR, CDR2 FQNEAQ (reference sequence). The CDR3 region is CASSLMIGNSPLHF. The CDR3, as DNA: TGTGCCAGCAGCTTAATGATAGGGAATTCACCCCTCCACTTT.

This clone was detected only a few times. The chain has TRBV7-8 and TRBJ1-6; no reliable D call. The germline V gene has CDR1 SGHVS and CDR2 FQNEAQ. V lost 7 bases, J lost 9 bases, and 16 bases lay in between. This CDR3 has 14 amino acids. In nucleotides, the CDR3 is TGTGCCAGCACCCTCGGCTCCCCGGGTTCACCCCTCCACTTT. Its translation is CASTLGSPGSPLHF.

CDR3 amino acids: CASSTNSGGQETQYF. The CDR3 nucleotides read TGTGCCAGCAGTACCAATAGCGGGGGTCAAGAGACCCAGTACTTC. The rearrangement links TRBV7-6 to TRBJ2-5; 9 positions match TRBD2. Germline V CDR1 and CDR2: SGHVS, FNYEAQ. The CDR3 spans 15 residues. J lost 2 bases, V lost 6 bases, and 7 bases had no gene match.

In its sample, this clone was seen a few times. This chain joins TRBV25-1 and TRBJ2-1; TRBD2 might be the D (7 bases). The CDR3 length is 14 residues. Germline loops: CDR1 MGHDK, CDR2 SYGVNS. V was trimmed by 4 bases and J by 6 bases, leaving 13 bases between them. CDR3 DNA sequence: TGTGCCAGCAGTGCCCACGCGGGGGCCAATGAGCAGTTCTTC. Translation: CASSAHAGANEQFF.